The source of this T cell receptor beta chain is a study of blood T cells in healthy people across ages. Study-wide results and limits: Estimates of total diversity, which came from one million sequenced T cells, were considered to be underestimates. Not knowing donor CMV status may have confounded expanded clonotype changes.

With a J-beta primer mix and a sample-barcoded 5' primer, a second PCR ran about 7 to 12 cycles. TCRdb re-analysed the 5' RACE reads in MiXCR, keeping a single row per CDR3 protein. Here the sample spans roughly 500,000 distinct CDR3 sequences, around 24% being singletons. This clonotype was detected only a few times. What it recognizes is unknown. In each sample, at least 6.5 million PBMCs were isolated. These records were also assigned to another study, of T cells of mothers and their children.

The sample taken for sequencing was blood. This receptor was taken from a boy under 18 in good health.

The CDR3 here is CASSKWSQREVAEQYF. The CDR3 DNA sequence: TGTGCCAGCAGCAAATGGAGTCAGCGCGAGGTGGCCGAGCAGTACTTC. The chain couples TRBV21-1 to TRBJ2-7; whether TRBD2, the table's D call, matches the DNA was not checked. TRBV21-1 is a pseudogene. This CDR3 comprises 16 residues.